The clone carrying this T cell receptor beta chain was found a few times. The target antigen is unknown. This entry comes from a study of blood T cells in healthy people across ages. A second PCR, run for roughly 7 to 12 cycles, used a sample-barcoded 5' primer plus a J-beta primer mix. Researchers report that a template-switch adaptor with 12 random nucleotides tagged each cDNA molecule. One entry per CDR3 protein results from TCRdb running MiXCR on the 5' RACE reads. Among some 790,000 distinct CDR3 sequences listed, roughly 26% were seen once. Points from the study as a whole: Comparison with aged donors showed that long-lived donors had more naive CD4+ cells and higher diversity. As age increased, TCR beta diversity per million T cells fell in a roughly linear fashion.

Trimming took off 1 base at V and 4 bases at J, with 16 bases between the two ends. The CDR3 length is 16 residues. Looked up from germline, CDR1 is LGHNA and CDR2 is YNFKEQ. This chain connects TRBV4-2 to TRBJ1-1; the D gene is possibly TRBD1 (6 bases). The origin of this receptor is a woman of 80 years or more in good health. The specimen sequenced was blood. The CDR3 is CASSQGWQGKITEAFF. In DNA form, the CDR3 reads TGTGCCAGCAGCCAAGGTTGGCAGGGGAAGATCACTGAAGCTTTCTTT.